The clone carrying this T cell receptor beta chain was seen repeatedly, ten times or more. The entry originates in a study of breast tumors, draining lymph nodes, adjacent tissues. TCRdb processed the multiplex PCR reads anew with MiXCR; each CDR3 protein has one entry. The data contain about 230,000 distinct CDR3 sequences, 32% of them seen just once; the ten biggest clones take up 1.1% to 1.5%. Breast cancer patients provided tissue from their axillary draining lymph nodes. Per the germline V gene, CDR1 is MNHNS and CDR2 is SASEGT. The CDR3 totals 15 residues. The V and J ends lost 8 bases and 4 bases respectively, with 18 bases between them.

The chain links TRBV6-1 to TRBJ2-1, with a tentative D call TRBD2 (6 bases). The specimen sequenced was axillary lymph node tissue. This TCR was sampled from a female donor with breast cancer. Some clones in this sample may be carry-over from other donors' samples. The CDR3 reads CASQITSSPYNEQFF. The CDR3 DNA follows: TGTGCCAGCCAGATTACTAGCTCCCCTTACAATGAGCAGTTCTTC.